This T cell receptor (beta chain) came from a study of T cell changes during pregnancy in multiple sclerosis (dated by TCRdb to about 2019). Some background on the complete study: In women with multiple sclerosis, the researchers looked at how the T cell repertoire shifted as pregnancy progressed.

The library was obtained by the immunoSEQ multiplex PCR assay. Not all clones reach the TCRdb copy of this immuneACCESS table, which keeps in-frame sequences only. Checked studies attribute under half of the gap to unresolved V genes and leave the rest unexplained. The table for this sample lists fewer than 85,000 clones; roughly 93% of them were counted only once. Roughly 2.5% of the sample goes to the ten largest clones. Its CDR3 holds 15 amino acids, cysteine through phenylalanine. Just CDR3 DNA is preserved here, 45 bases in frame from base 1. V loses 2 bases at its end and J loses 4 bases; junction bases beyond the gene matches: 2. CDR1 and CDR2 (MNHNY, SVGAGI) derive from the germline V gene (reference sequence). Worth noting for this clone: The antigen it binds to is not known. No base quality information exists; no much larger clone differs at one position.

Sample: peripheral blood, taken in the third trimester of pregnancy. The TCR originated in a female donor with multiple sclerosis, enrolled in a pregnancy study. The chain was built from TRBV6-6 and TRBJ1-2; the junction holds 12 bases that match TRBD1. The CDR3 amino acid sequence is: CASSYGTGGPYGYTF. The nucleotide sequence is given as TGTGCCAGCAGTTACGGGACAGGGGGCCCCTATGGCTACACCTTC.